The clone carrying this TCR beta chain ranks as medium-sized. The antigen is undetermined. These data are taken from a study of long-term antiretroviral therapy in people with HIV. The study's findings and limits: The study collected blood between about 2003 and 2018, possibly under older ART regimens. At every time point, clones expanded before ART dominated the repertoire.

The CDR3 is made up of 14 amino acids. Germline-derived CDR1 and CDR2 are KGHSH and LQKENI. The V and J ends lost 6 bases and 7 bases respectively, with 19 bases between them. None of the participants with HIV were treated outside the United States. The content of samples before DNA extraction was about 0.95-10 million cryopreserved PBMC. This was the immunoSEQ v3.0 assay at survey level. Clones were sequenced by immunoSEQ multiplex PCR, and TCRdb holds only the in-frame ones, with some missing. This sample has about 16,000 clones; 80% to 90% occur once, and the top ten carry roughly 5%. This sequence was found in a woman between 35 and 50 years old with HIV. The sample here was unsorted PBMCs, taken 0.5 years after starting antiretroviral therapy. J is TRBJ2-7 and V is TRBV18, with D perhaps TRBD1 (5 bases). DNA of the CDR3: TGTGCCAGCTCCCCTCCTGACCACTCAGGGGAGCAGTACTTC. Amino acid sequence: CASSPPDHSGEQYF.